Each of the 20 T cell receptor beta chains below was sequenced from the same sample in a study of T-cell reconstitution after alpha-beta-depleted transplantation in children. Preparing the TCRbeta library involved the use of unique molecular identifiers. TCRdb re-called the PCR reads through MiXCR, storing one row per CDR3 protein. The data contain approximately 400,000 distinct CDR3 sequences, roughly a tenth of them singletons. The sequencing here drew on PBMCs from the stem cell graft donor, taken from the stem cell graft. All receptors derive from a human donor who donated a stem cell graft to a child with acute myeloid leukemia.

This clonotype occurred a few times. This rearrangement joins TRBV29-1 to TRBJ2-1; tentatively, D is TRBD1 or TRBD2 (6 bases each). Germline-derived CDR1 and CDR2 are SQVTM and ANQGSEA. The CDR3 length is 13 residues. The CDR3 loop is CRTGGGSHNEQFF. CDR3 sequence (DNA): TGCAGGACTGGAGGGGGGTCCCACAATGAGCAGTTCTTC.

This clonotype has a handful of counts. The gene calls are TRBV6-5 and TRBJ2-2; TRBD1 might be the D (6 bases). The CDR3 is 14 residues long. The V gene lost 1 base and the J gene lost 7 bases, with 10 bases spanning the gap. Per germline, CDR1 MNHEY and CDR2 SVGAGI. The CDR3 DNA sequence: TGTGCCAGCAGTTACTGGGGGCAGAGCGGGGAGCTGTTTTTT. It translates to CASSYWGQSGELFF.

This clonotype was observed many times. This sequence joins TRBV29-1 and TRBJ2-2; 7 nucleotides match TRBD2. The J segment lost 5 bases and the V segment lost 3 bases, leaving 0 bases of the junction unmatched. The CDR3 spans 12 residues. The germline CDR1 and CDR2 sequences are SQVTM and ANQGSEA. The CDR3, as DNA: TGCAGCGTTGAGGGGGGGACCGGGGAGCTGTTTTTT. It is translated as CSVEGGTGELFF.

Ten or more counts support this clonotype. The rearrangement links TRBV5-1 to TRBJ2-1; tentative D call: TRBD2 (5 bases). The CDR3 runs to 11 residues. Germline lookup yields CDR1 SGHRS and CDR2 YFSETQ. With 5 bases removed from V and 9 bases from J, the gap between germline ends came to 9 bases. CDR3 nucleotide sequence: TGCGCCAGCAGAAGGAGCGGTGAGCAGTTCTTC. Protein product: CASRRSGEQFF.

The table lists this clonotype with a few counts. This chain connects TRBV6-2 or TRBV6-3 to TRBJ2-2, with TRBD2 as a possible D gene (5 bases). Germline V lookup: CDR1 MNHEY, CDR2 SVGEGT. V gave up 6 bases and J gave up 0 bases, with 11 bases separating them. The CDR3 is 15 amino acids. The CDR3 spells CASRQSGSNTGELFF. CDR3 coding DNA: TGTGCCAGCAGACAAAGCGGATCGAACACCGGGGAGCTGTTTTTT.

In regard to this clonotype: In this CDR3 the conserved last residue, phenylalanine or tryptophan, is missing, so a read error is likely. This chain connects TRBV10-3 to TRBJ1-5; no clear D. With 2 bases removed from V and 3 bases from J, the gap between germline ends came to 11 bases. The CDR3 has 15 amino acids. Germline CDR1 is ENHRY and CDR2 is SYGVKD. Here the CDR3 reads CAISERHGNNQPQHL. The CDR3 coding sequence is TGTGCCATCAGTGAGAGGCACGGGAACAATCAGCCCCAGCATTTG.

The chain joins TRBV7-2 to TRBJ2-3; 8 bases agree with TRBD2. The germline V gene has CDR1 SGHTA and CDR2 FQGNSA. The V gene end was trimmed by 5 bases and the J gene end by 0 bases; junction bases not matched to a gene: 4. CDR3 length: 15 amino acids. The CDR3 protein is CASSPGGASTDTQYF. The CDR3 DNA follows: TGTGCCAGCAGCCCCGGGGGGGCTAGCACAGATACGCAGTATTTT.

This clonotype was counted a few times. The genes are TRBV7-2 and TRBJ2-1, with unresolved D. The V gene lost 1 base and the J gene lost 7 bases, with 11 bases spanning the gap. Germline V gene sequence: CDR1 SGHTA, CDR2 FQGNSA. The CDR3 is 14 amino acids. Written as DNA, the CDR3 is TGTGCCAGCAGCTTAGAACTCCCGGTGAATGAGCAGTTCTTC. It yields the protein CASSLELPVNEQFF.

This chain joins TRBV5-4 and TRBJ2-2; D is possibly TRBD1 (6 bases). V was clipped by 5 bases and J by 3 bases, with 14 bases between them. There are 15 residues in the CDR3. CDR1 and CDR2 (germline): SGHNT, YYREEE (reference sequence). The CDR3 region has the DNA TGTGCCAGCAGACCCAGCTCAGGGGACACCGGGGAGCTGTTTTTT. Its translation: CASRPSSGDTGELFF.

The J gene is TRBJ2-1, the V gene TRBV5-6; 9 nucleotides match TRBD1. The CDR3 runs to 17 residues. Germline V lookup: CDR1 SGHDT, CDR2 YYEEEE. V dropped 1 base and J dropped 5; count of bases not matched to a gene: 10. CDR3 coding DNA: TGTGCCAGCAGCTTGCTGCCAGGACAGGGGCCTCACAATGAGCAGTTCTTC. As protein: CASSLLPGQGPHNEQFF.

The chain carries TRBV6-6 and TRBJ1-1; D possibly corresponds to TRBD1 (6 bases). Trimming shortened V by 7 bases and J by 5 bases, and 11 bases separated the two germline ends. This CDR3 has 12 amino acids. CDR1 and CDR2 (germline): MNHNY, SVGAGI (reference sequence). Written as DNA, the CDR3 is TGTGCCAGCACCGGGGGCGAAACTGAAGCTTTCTTT. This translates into CASTGGETEAFF.

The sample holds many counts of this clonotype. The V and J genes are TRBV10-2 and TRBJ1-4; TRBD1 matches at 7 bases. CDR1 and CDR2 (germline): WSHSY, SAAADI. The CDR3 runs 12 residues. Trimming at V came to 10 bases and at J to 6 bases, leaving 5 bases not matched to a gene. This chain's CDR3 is CATGTADEKLFF. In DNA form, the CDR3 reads TGCGCCACCGGGACAGCGGATGAAAAACTGTTTTTT.

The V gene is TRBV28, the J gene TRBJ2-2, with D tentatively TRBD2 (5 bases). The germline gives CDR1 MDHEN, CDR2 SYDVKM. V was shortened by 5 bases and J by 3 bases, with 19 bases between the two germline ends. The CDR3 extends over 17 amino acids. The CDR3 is CASSPREGGWYTGELFF. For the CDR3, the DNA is TGTGCCAGCAGTCCCCGCGAGGGCGGGTGGTACACCGGGGAGCTGTTTTTT.

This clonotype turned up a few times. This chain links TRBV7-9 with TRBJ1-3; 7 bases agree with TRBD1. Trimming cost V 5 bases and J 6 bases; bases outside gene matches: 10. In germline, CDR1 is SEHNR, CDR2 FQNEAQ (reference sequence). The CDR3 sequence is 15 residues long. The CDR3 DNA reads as TGTGCCAGCAGCCAACGAGGGGGCGCAGAAAACACCATATATTTT. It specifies CASSQRGGAENTIYF. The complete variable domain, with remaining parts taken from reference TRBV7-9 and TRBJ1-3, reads DTGVSQNPRHKITKRGQNVTFRCDPISEHNRLYWYRQTLGQGPEFLTYFQNEAQLEKSRLLSDRFSAERPKGSFSTLEIQRTEQGDSAMYLCASSQRGGAENTIYFGEGSWLTVV.

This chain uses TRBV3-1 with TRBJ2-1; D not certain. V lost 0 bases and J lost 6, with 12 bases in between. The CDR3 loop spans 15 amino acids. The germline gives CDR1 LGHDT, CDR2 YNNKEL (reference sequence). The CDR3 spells CASSQDRQISNEQFF. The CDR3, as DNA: TGTGCCAGCAGCCAAGACCGCCAGATCTCCAATGAGCAGTTCTTC.

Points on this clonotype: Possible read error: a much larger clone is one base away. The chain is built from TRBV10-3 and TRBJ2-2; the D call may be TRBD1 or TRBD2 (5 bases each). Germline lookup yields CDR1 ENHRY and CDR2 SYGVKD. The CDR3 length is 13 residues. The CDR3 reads CPIRDVQGGELFF. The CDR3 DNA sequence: TGTCCCATCCGGGACGTCCAAGGGGGGGAGCTGTTTTTT.

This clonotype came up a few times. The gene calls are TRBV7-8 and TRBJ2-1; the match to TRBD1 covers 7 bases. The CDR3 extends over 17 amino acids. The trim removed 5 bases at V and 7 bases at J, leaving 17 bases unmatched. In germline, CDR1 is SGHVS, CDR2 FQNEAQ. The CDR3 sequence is CASSPTAGTVFVNEQFF. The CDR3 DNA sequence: TGTGCCAGCAGCCCTACCGCCGGGACAGTATTTGTAAATGAGCAGTTCTTC. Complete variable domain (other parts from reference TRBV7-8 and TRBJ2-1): GAGVSQSPRYKVAKRGQDVALRCDPISGHVSLFWYQQALGQGPEFLTYFQNEAQLDKSGLPSDRFFAERPEGSVSTLKIQRTQQEDSAVYLCASSPTAGTVFVNEQFFGPGTRLTVL.

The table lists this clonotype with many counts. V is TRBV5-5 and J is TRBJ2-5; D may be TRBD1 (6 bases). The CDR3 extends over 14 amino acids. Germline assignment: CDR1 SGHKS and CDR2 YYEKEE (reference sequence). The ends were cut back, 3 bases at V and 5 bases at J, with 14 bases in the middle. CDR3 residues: CASSSPGVQETQYF. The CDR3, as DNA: TGTGCCAGCAGCTCCCCAGGGGTGCAGGAGACCCAGTACTTC.

The CDR3 reads CASSQELSISSYEQYF. The CDR3 nucleotides read TGTGCCAGCAGCCAAGAGCTATCCATAAGCTCCTACGAGCAGTACTTC. The chain recombines TRBV4-2 with TRBJ2-7; the D is unclear. Trimming took off 0 bases at V and 0 bases at J, with 12 bases between the two ends. This CDR3 comprises 16 residues. Germline V gene lookup returns CDR1 LGHNA and CDR2 YNFKEQ.

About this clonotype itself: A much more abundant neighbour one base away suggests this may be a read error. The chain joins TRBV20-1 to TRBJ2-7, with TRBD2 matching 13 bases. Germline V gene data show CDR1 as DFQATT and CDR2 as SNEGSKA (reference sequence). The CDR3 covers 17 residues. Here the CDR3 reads CCATSGAGLAGYYEQYF. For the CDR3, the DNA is TGCTGTGCTACCTCCGGGGCGGGACTAGCGGGGTACTACGAGCAGTACTTC.